This record covers a single TCR beta chain. There is no known antigen for this receptor. Base quality data are lacking; no much larger clone is found one base away. These data belong to a study of STAT5B mutations in CD4+ large granular lymphocyte leukemia (dated 2022 in TCRdb). About the study as a whole: Among the healthy controls, the CDR3 'QG' motif was associated with a particular HLA allele. Flow cytometry on FACSCanto II or FACSVerse showed that the purified fractions were more than 95% pure among lymphocytes. The TCRbeta repertoires of CD4+ T-cell large granular lymphocyte leukemia patients were compared with the TCRbeta repertoires of healthy blood donors. The full study reports these points: Enrichment of TRBV06-family usage was observed among the top patient clones (8/27) relative to healthy controls (2/35). Main leukemic clonotypes were private to each patient, although about 25% of the main leukemic clonotypes were found at low frequency in the non-leukemic repertoires of other patients. The data were not HLA-matched, and the relatively small sample size could explain the higher clonality seen in CD4+ compared with CD8+ T-LGLL. Compared with healthy CD4+ repertoires, CD4-sorted patient repertoires appeared more clonal, and this difference remained even after the putative leukemic clones were removed.

Buffy coats from 30 to 40 blood donors, supplied by the Finnish Red Cross blood service, were used as healthy controls. All TCR-sequenced material derived from peripheral blood: patient blood samples and healthy donor buffy coats. Ficoll-Hypaque gradient centrifugation was used to isolate peripheral blood mononuclear cells. CD4+ cells were magnetically purified from the buffy coats of healthy controls. Genomic DNA was extracted with the Gentra Puregene Cell and Tissue kit and quantified on a Qubit 2.0 fluorometer. V trim: 4 bases; J trim: 0 bases; unmatched bases: 12. CDR1 and CDR2, looked up from the germline V gene, are SGHTS and YDEGEE. The CDR3 sequence holds 18 residues, the cysteine and phenylalanine included. Only the CDR3 portion is preserved as DNA: 54 bases, with reading frame beginning at the first base. TCRbeta rearrangements were sequenced from genomic DNA using the immunoSEQ assay at survey resolution. The authors' analysis ran thus. In the TCR sequencing data, the lowest productive clonotype frequency that could be detected was 2.59 x 10-5. Only productive TCRbeta rearrangements, defined as complete and in-frame sequences, were included in the analyses. Simpson clonality, calculated in the immunoSEQ Analyzer version 3.0, was used as the measure of sample clonality. Clones were grouped by frequency into very rare, small, medium, large (1-20%) or hyperexpanded (>20%) categories. Generation probabilities were estimated with OLGA 1.2.3, V-gene circos plots were made with VDJtools, specificities were searched in VDJdb, and CDR3 motifs were identified with GLIPH. Held by TCRdb, this immuneACCESS table contains in-frame sequences only and omits some clones. Under half of the omission traces to an unresolved V gene where checked; the cause of the rest is unknown. D and trimming were read from the DNA, whereas the V and J calls and clone size are those reported in that table. The sample table contains more than 30,000 clones; only one count was recorded for 76% of them. Together, the top ten hold over 2% of the sample.

This receptor was identified in a human donor in good health. Recombination linked TRBV5-8 to TRBJ1-5, with 8 bases aligning to TRBD1. Sequenced input: CD4+ T cells from blood buffy coats. The nucleotide sequence reads TGTGCCAGCAGCCAGAAACCCGGGACAGGCAATAGCAATCAGCCCCAGCATTTT. It codes for CASSQKPGTGNSNQPQHF.